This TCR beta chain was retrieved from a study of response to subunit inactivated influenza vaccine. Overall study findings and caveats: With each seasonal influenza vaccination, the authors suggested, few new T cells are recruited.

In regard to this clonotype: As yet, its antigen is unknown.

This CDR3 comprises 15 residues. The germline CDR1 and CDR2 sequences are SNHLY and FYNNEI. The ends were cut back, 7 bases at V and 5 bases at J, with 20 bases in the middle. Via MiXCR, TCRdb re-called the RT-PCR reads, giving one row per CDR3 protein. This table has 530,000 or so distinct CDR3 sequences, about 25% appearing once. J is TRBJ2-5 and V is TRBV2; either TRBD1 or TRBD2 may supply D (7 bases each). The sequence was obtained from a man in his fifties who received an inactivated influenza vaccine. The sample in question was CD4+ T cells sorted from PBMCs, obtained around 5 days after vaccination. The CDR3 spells CASTQMRQGGETQYF. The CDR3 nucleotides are TGTGCCAGCACTCAGATGAGACAGGGAGGGGAGACCCAGTACTTC.